This T cell receptor beta chain was recorded in a study of cytomegalovirus exposure and HLA in healthy donors. Study-level points and caveats: A later analysis found most CMV-associated TCR beta chains apparently HLA-restricted.

V lost 5 bases and J 5 bases, leaving 12 bases between the germline ends. From germline, CDR1 is MNHEY and CDR2 SMNVEV (reference sequence). The CDR3 has 13 residues. Vbeta (60) and Jbeta (13) primers were used in the PCR. The repertoire was sequenced with immunoSEQ multiplex PCR; TCRdb's copy has only in-frame clones and lacks some. The repertoire consists of 150,000 to 200,000 clones, with around 78% occurring once and the leading ten covering under 2%. Worth noting for this clone: Its antigen remains unidentified.

The source is a young man in good health and CMV-seronegative. Material: PBMCs. The V and J genes are TRBV27 and TRBJ1-1; no definite D call. CDR3 region: CASSLMGVTEAFF. CDR3 sequence (DNA): TGTGCCAGCAGTCTGATGGGAGTAACTGAAGCTTTCTTT.